Many counts were recorded for the clone carrying this T cell receptor beta chain. Its antigen is still unknown. The entry originates in a study of T cell repertoires in cytomegalovirus infection. Study results and limitations: Dominating the ex vivo response were HLA-C-restricted CMV-specific TCR beta clonotypes. Public TCR beta family frequency separated CMV-and-HLA carriers, including in an independent cohort.

TCRdb reprocessed the reads via MiXCR and lists one record per CDR3 protein. Found here are 800,000 to 950,000 distinct CDR3 sequences, around a third of them singletons; the top ten hold roughly an eighth. The V gene lost 8 bases and the J gene lost 2 bases, with 12 bases spanning the gap. Germline V gene lookup returns CDR1 SGHVS and CDR2 FNYEAQ. The length of the CDR3 is 14 residues. The chain carries TRBV7-6 and TRBJ2-2; a possible D gene is TRBD2 (6 bases). The sequence came from a human donor in good health (CMV status not recorded). Some clones in this sample may be carry-over from other donors' samples. The input for sequencing was cultured CD8+ T cells from PBMCs, taken from culture after CMV antigen stimulation. In DNA, the CDR3 is TGTGCCAGCGGGGGACTTTCAAACACCGGGGAGCTGTTTTTT. Protein: CASGGLSNTGELFF.